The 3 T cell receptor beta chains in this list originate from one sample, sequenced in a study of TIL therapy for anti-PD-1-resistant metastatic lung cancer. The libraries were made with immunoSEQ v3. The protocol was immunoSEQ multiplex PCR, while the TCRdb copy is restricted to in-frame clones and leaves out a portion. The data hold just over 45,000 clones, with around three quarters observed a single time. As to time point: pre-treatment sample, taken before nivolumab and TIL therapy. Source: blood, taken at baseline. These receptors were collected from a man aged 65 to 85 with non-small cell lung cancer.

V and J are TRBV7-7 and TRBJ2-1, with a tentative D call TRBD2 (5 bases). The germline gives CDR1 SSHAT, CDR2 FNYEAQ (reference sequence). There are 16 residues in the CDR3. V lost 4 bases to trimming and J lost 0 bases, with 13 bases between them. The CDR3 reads CASSSLHGDSYNEQFF. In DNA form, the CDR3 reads TGTGCCAGCAGCTCCCTGCACGGGGACTCCTACAATGAGCAGTTCTTC.

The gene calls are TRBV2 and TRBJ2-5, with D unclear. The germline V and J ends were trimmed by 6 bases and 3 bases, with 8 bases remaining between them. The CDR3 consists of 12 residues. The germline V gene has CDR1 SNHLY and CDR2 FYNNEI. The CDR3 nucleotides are TGTGCCAGCAGGAAACAAGAAGAGACCCAGTACTTC. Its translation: CASRKQEETQYF.

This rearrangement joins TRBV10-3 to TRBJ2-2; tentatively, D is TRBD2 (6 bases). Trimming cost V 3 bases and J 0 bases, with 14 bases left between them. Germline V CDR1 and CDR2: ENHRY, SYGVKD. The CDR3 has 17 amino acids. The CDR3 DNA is TGTGCCATCAGTGACATTAGCGGTCACGCGAACACCGGGGAGCTGTTTTTT. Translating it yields CAISDISGHANTGELFF.